This TCR beta chain was retrieved from a study of blood T cell repertoires in COVID-19. Study-wide background: Donors in the United States, Italy and Spain gave samples during acute or convalescent COVID-19.

Original handling: Reference gene primer amplification in the assay estimated nucleated cell counts. TCRdb keeps only in-frame clones here, not all; method: immunoSEQ multiplex PCR. V and J calls and clone size follow that table, whereas D and trimming were derived from the DNA. The sample includes hundreds of thousands of clones, around 90% of them seen just once. CDR3 length equals 17 residues. CDR1 and CDR2 (germline): LGHNA, YNFKEQ. V was cut by 0 bases and J by 1 base, with 13 bases left in between. Recruits, aged roughly 18 to 95 years, lived in roughly 22 US areas. Each recovered donor of Cohort 3 presented with two negative PCRs, clearance, or symptom resolution.

The chain links TRBV4-2 to TRBJ2-1; D is possibly TRBD2 (6 bases). The clonotype was recovered from a man in his 60s who had recovered from COVID-19. Sequencing was done on a sample of PBMCs or T cells enriched from blood (not recorded which). The CDR3 sequence is CASSQDTASGSYNEQFF. DNA for the CDR3: TGTGCCAGCAGCCAAGATACCGCCAGCGGGTCCTACAATGAGCAGTTCTTC.